Below, 4 T cell receptor beta chains from the same sample are listed, as sequenced in a study of blood T cell repertoires in COVID-19. Sequencing was performed with immunoSEQ multiplex PCR; in TCRdb, only in-frame clones are kept and a portion is missing. Among 150,000 to 200,000 clones listed, approximately 88% were seen once. Sequenced sample: peripheral blood. These receptors came from a man in his forties or fifties with acute or convalescent COVID-19.

The J gene is TRBJ2-7, the V gene TRBV11-2, with 7 bases that match TRBD1. Germline values: CDR1 SGHAT, CDR2 FQNNGV. The CDR3 sequence is 14 residues long. Germline trimming cut 2 bases from V and 2 bases from J; bases unmatched to any gene: 3. CDR3 DNA sequence: TGTGCCAGCAGCTTACGGGACAGAGCCTACGAGCAGTACTTC. Protein sequence: CASSLRDRAYEQYF.

This sequence joins TRBV6-5 and TRBJ1-5; D unclear. V was trimmed by 8 bases and J by 7 bases, leaving 15 bases between them. The CDR3 loop spans 13 amino acids. Looked up from germline, CDR1 is MNHEY and CDR2 is SVGAGI. In nucleotides, the CDR3 is TGTGCCAGCGGAGATCTCTTCTCCCAGCCCCAGCATTTT. Protein product: CASGDLFSQPQHF.

This sequence joins TRBV19 and TRBJ1-1; the D gene is possibly TRBD1 (6 bases). The CDR3 sequence is 14 residues long. Germline lookup yields CDR1 LNHDA and CDR2 SQIVND (reference sequence). Trimming took off 3 bases at V and 5 bases at J, with 13 bases between the two ends. The CDR3 DNA sequence: TGTGCCAGTAGTATCGGGGGGGCCGGGACTGAAGCTTTCTTT. Translating gives CASSIGGAGTEAFF.

The V gene is TRBV3-1 (or the pseudogene TRBV3-2), the J gene TRBJ2-5; D possibly corresponds to TRBD1 (6 bases). The CDR3 has 14 amino acids. Trimming removed 4 bases at V and 5 bases at J, with 14 bases between. Germline V gene sequence: CDR1 LGHDT, CDR2 YNNKEL (reference sequence). The CDR3 nucleotides read TGTGCCAGCAGCCCTATCGGACAGCCGGAGACCCAGTACTTC. This codes for CASSPIGQPETQYF.